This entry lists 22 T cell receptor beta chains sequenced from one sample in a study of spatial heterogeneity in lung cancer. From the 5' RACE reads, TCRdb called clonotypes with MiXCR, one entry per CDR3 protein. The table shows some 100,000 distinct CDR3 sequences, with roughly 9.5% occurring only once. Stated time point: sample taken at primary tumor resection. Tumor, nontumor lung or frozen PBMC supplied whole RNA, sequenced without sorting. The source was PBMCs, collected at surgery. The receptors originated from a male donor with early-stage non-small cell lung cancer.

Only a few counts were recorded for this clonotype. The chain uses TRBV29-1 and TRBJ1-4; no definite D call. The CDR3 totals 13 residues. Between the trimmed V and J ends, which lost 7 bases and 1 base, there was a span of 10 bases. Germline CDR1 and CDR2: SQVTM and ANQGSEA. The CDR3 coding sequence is TGCAGCGCCAGACCGCGAACTAATGAAAAACTGTTTTTT. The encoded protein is CSARPRTNEKLFF.

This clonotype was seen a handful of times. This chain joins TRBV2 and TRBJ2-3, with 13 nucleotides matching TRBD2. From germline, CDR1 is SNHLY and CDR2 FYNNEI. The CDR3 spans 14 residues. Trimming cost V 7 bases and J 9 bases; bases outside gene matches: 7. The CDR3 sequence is CASKELAGGLTQYF. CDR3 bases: TGTGCCAGCAAGGAACTAGCGGGGGGGCTAACGCAGTATTTT.

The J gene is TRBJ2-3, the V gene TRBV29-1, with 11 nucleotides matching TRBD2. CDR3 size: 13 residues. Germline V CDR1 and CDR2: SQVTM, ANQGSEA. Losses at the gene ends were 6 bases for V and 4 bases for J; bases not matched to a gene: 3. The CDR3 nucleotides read TGCAGCGTCACTAGCGGGGGTTCAGATACGCAGTATTTT. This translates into CSVTSGGSDTQYF.

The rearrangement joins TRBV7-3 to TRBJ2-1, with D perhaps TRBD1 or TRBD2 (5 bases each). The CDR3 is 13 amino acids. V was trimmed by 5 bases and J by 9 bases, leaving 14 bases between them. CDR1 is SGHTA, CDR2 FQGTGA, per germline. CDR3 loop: CASSRTPRGEQFF. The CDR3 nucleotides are TGTGCCAGCAGCCGGACACCCCGGGGTGAGCAGTTCTTC. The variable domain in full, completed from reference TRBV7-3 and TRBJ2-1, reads GAGVSQTPSNKVTEKGKYVELRCDPISGHTALYWYRQSLGQGPEFLIYFQGTGAADDSGLPNDRFFAVRPEGSVSTLKIQRTERGDSAVYLCASSRTPRGEQFFGPGTRLTVL.

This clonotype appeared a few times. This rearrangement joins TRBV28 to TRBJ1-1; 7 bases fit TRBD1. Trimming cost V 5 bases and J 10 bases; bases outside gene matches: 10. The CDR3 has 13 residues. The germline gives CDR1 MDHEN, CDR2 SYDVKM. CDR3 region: CASSPPGGLTAFF. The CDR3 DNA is TGTGCCAGCAGTCCCCCAGGGGGGTTGACAGCTTTCTTT.

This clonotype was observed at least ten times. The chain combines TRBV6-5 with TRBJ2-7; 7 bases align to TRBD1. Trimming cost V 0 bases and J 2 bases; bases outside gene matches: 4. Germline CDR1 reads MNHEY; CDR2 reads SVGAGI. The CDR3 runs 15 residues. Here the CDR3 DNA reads TGTGCCAGCAGTTACTCCCACAGGGGAGCCTACGAGCAGTACTTC. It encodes CASSYSHRGAYEQYF.

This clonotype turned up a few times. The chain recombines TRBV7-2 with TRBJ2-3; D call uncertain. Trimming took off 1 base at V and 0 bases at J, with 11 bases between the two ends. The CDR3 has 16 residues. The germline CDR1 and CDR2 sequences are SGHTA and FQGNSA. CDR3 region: CASSLDMTTSTDTQYF. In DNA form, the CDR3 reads TGTGCCAGCAGCTTAGATATGACAACTAGCACAGATACGCAGTATTTT.

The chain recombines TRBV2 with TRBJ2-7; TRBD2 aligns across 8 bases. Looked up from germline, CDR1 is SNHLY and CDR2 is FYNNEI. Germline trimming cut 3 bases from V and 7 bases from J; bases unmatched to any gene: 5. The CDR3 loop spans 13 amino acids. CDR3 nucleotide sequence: TGTGCCAGCAGTGAGGCGGGAGGCTCGGAGCAGTACTTC. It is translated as CASSEAGGSEQYF.

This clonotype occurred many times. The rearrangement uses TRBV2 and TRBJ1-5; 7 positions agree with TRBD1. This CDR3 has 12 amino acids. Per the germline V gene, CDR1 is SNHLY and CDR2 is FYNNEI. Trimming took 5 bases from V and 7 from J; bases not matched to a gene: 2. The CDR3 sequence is CASSLDRQPQHF. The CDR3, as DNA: TGTGCCAGCAGTCTGGACAGGCAGCCCCAGCATTTT.

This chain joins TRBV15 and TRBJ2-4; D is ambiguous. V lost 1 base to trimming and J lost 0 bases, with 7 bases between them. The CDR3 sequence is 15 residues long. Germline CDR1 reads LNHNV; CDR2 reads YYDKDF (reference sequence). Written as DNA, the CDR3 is TGTGCCACCAGCAGAGGTTCTGTAGCCAAAAACATTCAGTACTTC. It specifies CATSRGSVAKNIQYF.

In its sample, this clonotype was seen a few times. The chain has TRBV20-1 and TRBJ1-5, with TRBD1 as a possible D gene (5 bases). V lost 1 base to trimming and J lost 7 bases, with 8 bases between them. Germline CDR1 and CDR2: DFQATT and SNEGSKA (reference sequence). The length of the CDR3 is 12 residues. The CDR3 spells CSARGGVQPQHF. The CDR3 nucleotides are TGCAGTGCTAGAGGGGGGGTCCAGCCCCAGCATTTT.

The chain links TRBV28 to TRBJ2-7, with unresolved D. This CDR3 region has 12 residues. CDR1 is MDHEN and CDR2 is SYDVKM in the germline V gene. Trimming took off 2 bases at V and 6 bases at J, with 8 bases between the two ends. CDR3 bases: TGTGCCAGCAGTTTAAGGTCGTCCGAGCAGTACTTC. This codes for CASSLRSSEQYF.

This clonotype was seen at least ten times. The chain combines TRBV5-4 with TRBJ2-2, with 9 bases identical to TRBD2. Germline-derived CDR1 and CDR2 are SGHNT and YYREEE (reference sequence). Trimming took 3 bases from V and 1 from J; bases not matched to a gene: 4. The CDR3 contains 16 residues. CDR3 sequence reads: CASSSRTSENTGELFF. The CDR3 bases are TGTGCCAGCAGCTCAAGGACTAGCGAGAACACCGGGGAGCTGTTTTTT.

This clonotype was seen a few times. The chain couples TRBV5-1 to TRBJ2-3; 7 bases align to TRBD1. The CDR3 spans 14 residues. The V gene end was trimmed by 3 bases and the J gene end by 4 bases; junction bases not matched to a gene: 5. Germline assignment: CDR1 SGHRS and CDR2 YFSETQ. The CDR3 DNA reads TGCGCCAGCAGCTCTACAGGGGTCGCAGATACGCAGTATTTT. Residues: CASSSTGVADTQYF.

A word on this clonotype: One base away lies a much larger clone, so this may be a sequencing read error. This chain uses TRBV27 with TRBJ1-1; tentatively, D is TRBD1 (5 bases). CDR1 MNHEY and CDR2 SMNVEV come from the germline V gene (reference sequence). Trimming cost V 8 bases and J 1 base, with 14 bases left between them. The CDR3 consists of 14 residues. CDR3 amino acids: CASGPLTANTEAFF. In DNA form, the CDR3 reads TGTGCCAGCGGTCCCCTGACAGCGAACACTGAAGCTTTCTTT.

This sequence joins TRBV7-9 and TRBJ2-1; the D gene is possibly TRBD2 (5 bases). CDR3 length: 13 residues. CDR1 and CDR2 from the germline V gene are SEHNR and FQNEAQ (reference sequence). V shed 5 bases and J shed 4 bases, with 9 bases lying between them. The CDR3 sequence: CASSADYYNEQFF. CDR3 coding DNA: TGTGCCAGCAGCGCCGACTATTACAATGAGCAGTTCTTC.

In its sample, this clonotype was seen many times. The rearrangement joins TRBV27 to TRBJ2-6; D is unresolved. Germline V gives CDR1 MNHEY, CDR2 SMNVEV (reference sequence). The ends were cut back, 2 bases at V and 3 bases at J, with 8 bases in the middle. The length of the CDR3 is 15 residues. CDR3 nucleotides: TGTGCCAGCAGTTTAATGAGGTATGGGGCCAACGTCCTGACTTTC. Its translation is CASSLMRYGANVLTF. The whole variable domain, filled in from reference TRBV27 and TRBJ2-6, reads EAQVTQNPRYLITVTGKKLTVTCSQNMNHEYMSWYRQDPGLGLRQIYYSMNVEVTDKGDVPEGYKVSRKEKRNFPLILESPSPNQTSLYFCASSLMRYGANVLTFGAGSRLTVL.

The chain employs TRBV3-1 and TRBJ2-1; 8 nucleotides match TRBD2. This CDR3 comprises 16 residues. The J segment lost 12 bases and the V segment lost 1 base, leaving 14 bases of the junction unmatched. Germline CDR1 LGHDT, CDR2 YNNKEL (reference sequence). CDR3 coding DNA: TGTGCCAGCAGCCAAGTGCTAGCGGGTCCGCAGAAGGCGCAGTTCTTC. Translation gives CASSQVLAGPQKAQFF.

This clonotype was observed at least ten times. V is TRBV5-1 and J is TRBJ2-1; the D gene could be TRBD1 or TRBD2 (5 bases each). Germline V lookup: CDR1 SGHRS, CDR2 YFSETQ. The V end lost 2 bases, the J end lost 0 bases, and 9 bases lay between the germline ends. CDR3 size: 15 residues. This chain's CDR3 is CASSLGDLSYNEQFF. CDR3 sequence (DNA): TGCGCCAGCAGCTTAGGGGACCTCTCCTACAATGAGCAGTTCTTC.

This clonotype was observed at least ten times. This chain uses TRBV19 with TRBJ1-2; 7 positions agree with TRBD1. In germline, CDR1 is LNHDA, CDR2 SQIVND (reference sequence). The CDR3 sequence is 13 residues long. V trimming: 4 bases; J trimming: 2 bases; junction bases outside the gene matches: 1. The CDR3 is CASSTTGNYGYTF. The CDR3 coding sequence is TGTGCCAGTAGTACGACAGGGAACTATGGCTACACCTTC.

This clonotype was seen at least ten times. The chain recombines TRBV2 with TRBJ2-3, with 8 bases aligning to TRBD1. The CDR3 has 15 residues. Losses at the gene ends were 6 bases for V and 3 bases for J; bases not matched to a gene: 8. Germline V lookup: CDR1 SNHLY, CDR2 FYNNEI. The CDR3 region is CASSKGTGTTDTQYF. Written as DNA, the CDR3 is TGTGCCAGCAGCAAAGGGACAGGTACTACAGATACGCAGTATTTT.

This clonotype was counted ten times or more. This CDR3 reads CASSEARDFSDTQYF. The CDR3 DNA reads TGTGCCAGCAGTGAAGCCCGGGACTTCTCAGATACGCAGTATTTT. The chain has TRBV25-1 and TRBJ2-3; the D gene is possibly TRBD2 (6 bases). This CDR3 region has 15 residues. Germline values: CDR1 MGHDK, CDR2 SYGVNS. Between the trimmed V and J ends, which lost 2 bases and 4 bases, there was a span of 13 bases.